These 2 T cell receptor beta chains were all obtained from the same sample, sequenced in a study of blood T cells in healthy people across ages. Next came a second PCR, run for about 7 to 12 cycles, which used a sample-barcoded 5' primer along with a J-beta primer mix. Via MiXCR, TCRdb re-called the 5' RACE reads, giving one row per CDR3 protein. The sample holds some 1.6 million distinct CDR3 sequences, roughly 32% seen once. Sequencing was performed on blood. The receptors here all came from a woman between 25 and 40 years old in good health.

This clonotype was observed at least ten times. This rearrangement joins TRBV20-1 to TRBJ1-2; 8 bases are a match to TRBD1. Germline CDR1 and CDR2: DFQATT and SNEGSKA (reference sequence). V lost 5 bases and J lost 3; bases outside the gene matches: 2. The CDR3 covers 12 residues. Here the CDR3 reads CSAYRGDYGYTF. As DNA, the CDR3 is TGCAGTGCTTACAGGGGGGACTATGGCTACACCTTC.

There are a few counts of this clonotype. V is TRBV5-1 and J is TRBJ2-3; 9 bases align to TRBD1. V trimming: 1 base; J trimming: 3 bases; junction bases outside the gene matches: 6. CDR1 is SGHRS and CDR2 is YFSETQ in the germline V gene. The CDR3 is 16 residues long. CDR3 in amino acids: CASSLLGQGRTDTQYF. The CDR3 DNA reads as TGCGCCAGCAGCTTGCTGGGACAGGGAAGGACAGATACGCAGTATTTT.